These 6 T cell receptor beta chains were all obtained from the same sample, sequenced in a study of blood T cell repertoires in COVID-19. Repertoires were generated with immunoSEQ multiplex PCR, while TCRdb's copy carries only in-frame clones and drops some. The top ten clones hold around 5.4% of a sample with about 160,000 clones, 70% to 90% of them seen once. Sequencing used peripheral blood. These receptors all come from a woman between 50 and 59 years old with COVID-19, enrolled during active disease.

The V and J genes are TRBV18 and TRBJ1-3; no clear D. CDR1 and CDR2 (germline): KGHSH, LQKENI. V was pared by 0 bases and J by 0 bases, with 12 bases between. This CDR3 is built from 17 residues. CDR3 sequence reads: CASSPPVVHYSGNTIYF. CDR3 sequence (DNA): TGTGCCAGCTCACCACCGGTAGTTCATTACTCTGGAAACACCATATATTTT.

J is TRBJ1-3 and V is TRBV19, with no clear D. The CDR3 covers 16 residues. CDR1 is LNHDA and CDR2 is SQIVND in the germline V gene (reference sequence). Trimming removed 6 bases at V and 0 bases at J, with 15 bases between. CDR3 sequence reads: CASSRGSVGSGNTIYF. The CDR3 DNA is TGTGCCAGTAGCAGAGGAAGCGTTGGCTCTGGAAACACCATATATTTT. Variable domain in full (rest from reference TRBV19 and TRBJ1-3): DGGITQSPKYLFRKEGQNVTLSCEQNLNHDAMYWYRQDPGQGLRLIYYSQIVNDFQKGDIAEGYSVSREKKESFPLTVTSAQKNPTAFYLCASSRGSVGSGNTIYFGEGSWLTVV.

The chain employs TRBV4-3 and TRBJ2-5; tentatively, D is TRBD2 (7 bases). Deletions cut 4 bases from V and 2 bases from J, with 17 bases between. The CDR3 is 16 amino acids. CDR1 is LGHNA, CDR2 YSLEER, per germline. This chain's CDR3 is CASSLEGGGGQETQYF. The CDR3 nucleotides read TGCGCCAGCAGCCTGGAGGGGGGCGGGGGACAAGAGACCCAGTACTTC.

DNA for the CDR3: TGCAGTGCTAACAGGGAGAGCGAGCAGTACTTC. It is translated as CSANRESEQYF. The J gene is TRBJ2-7, the V gene TRBV20-1, with D perhaps matching TRBD1 (6 bases). Trimming cost V 4 bases and J 6 bases, with 10 bases left between them. Germline V CDR1 and CDR2: DFQATT, SNEGSKA (reference sequence). The CDR3 sequence is 11 residues long.

This rearrangement joins TRBV3-1 (or the pseudogene TRBV3-2) to TRBJ2-5; 13 bases match TRBD2. Trimming at V came to 4 bases and at J to 1 base, leaving 6 bases not matched to a gene. From germline, CDR1 is LGHDT and CDR2 YNNKEL (reference sequence). The CDR3 is 17 amino acids. The CDR3 nucleotides read TGTGCCAGCAGCCCGCCGACTAGCGGGGGGTTCCAAGAGACCCAGTACTTC. Its translation is CASSPPTSGGFQETQYF.

V gene TRBV5-6 combines with J gene TRBJ1-2; unclear D gene. The CDR3 extends over 14 amino acids. Per germline, CDR1 SGHDT and CDR2 YYEEEE. The V and J ends lost 2 bases and 3 bases respectively, with 11 bases between them. CDR3 region: CASSFFMFYYGYTF. The CDR3 coding sequence is TGTGCCAGCAGCTTTTTTATGTTTTACTATGGCTACACCTTC.